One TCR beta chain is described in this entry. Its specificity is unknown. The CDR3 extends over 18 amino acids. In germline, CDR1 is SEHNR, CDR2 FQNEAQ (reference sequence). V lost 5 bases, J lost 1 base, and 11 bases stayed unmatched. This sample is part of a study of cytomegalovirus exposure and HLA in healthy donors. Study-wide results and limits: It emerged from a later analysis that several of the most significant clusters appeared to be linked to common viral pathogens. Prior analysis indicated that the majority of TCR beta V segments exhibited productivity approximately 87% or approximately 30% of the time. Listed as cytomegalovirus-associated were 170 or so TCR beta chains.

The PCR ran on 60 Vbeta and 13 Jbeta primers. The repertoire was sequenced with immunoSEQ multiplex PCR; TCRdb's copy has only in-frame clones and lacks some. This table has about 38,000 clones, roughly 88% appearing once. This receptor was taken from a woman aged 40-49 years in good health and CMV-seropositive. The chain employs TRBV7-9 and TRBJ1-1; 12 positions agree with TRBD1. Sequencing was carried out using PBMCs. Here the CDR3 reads CASSPRVGTGGWNTEAFF. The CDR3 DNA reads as TGTGCCAGCAGCCCTAGGGTGGGGACAGGGGGCTGGAACACTGAAGCTTTCTTT.